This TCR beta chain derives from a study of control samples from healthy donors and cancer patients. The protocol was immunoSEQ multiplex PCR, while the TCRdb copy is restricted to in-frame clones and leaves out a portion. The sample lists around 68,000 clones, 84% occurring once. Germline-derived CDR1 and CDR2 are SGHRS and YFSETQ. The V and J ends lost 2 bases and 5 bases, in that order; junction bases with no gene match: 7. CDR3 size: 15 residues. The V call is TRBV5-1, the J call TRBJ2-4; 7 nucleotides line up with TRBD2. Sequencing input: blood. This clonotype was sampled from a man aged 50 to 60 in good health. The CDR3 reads CASSLDGGSENIQYF. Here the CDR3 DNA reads TGCGCCAGCAGCTTAGACGGGGGGAGTGAAAACATTCAGTACTTC. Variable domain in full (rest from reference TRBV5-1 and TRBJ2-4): KAGVTQTPRYLIKTRGQQVTLSCSPISGHRSVSWYQQTPGQGLQFLFEYFSETQRNKGNFPGRFSGRQFSNSRSEMNVSTLELGDSALYLCASSLDGGSENIQYFGAGTRLSVL.